One sample yielded the 2 T cell receptor beta chains listed below, sequenced in a study of identical twins. TCRdb reanalysed the 5' RACE reads using MiXCR and keeps one entry per CDR3 protein. The sample shows 650,000 to 750,000 distinct CDR3 sequences, about 20% of them seen only once. These sequences were also reported in another study, on T cells expressing NK-cell markers.

The specimen was PBMCs. These receptors were taken from a woman aged 18 to 35 in good health.

This clonotype has more than one count but fewer than ten. V is TRBV5-1 and J is TRBJ2-1; 11 bases agree with TRBD1. Trimming took 2 bases from V and 9 from J; bases not matched to a gene: 1. CDR1 and CDR2 (germline): SGHRS, YFSETQ. This CDR3 has 13 amino acids. CDR3 loop: CASSLGTGGEQFF. CDR3 nucleotide sequence: TGCGCCAGCAGCTTAGGGACAGGGGGTGAGCAGTTCTTC. The full variable domain, its missing parts supplied by reference TRBV5-1 and TRBJ2-1, is KAGVTQTPRYLIKTRGQQVTLSCSPISGHRSVSWYQQTPGQGLQFLFEYFSETQRNKGNFPGRFSGRQFSNSRSEMNVSTLELGDSALYLCASSLGTGGEQFFGPGTRLTVL.

This clonotype occurred a few times. The chain carries TRBV9 and TRBJ2-5; 7 nucleotides align to TRBD1. Trimming removed 4 bases from V and 5 bases from J; junction bases left unmatched: 8. The CDR3 is 14 amino acids. Germline lookup yields CDR1 SGDLS and CDR2 YYNGEE. The CDR3 DNA reads as TGTGCCAGCAGCCCAGGGGGAAGAGTGGAGACCCAGTACTTC. Protein product: CASSPGGRVETQYF.